One sample yielded the 24 T cell receptor beta chains listed below, sequenced in a study of T and B cells in COVID-19 patients. From blood, about 220-500 ng of genomic DNA served as TRB template. Multiplex PCR with BIOMED2 TRB-A/B primer pools amplified TRB rearrangements. TCRdb ran MiXCR on the multiplex PCR reads and lists one entry per CDR3 protein. Among 3,000 to 4,000 distinct CDR3 sequences, 21% were seen once, and the ten largest hold approximately 19%. The material sequenced was blood. These receptors all come from a human donor with active COVID-19.

This clonotype rates as medium-sized. The V call is TRBV5-6, the J call TRBJ2-1; 8 bases are shared with TRBD1. The CDR3 consists of 15 residues. The germline V gene encodes CDR1 SGHDT and CDR2 YYEEEE. Germline trimming cut 4 bases from V and 2 bases from J; bases unmatched to any gene: 5. CDR3 coding DNA: TGTGCCAGCAGCCTCGGACAGGGCCCCTACAATGAGCAGTTCTTC. It is translated as CASSLGQGPYNEQFF. Full variable domain (rest looked up from reference TRBV5-6 and TRBJ2-1): DAGVTQSPTHLIKTRGQQVTLRCSPKSGHDTVSWYQQALGQGPQFIFQYYEEEERQRGNFPDRFSGHQFPNYSSELNVNALLLGDSALYLCASSLGQGPYNEQFFGPGTRLTVL.

Within the sample, this clonotype is medium-sized. The rearrangement uses TRBV5-5 and TRBJ1-2; D not certain. Trimming removed 2 bases from V and 1 base from J, with 12 bases in between. CDR1 and CDR2 (germline): SGHKS, YYEKEE (reference sequence). CDR3 size: 15 residues. The CDR3 coding sequence is TGTGCCAGCAGCTTAGTCCAGCAAAGTAACTATGGCTACACCTTC. It encodes CASSLVQQSNYGYTF. Drawing the rest from reference TRBV5-5 and TRBJ1-2, the complete variable domain is DAGVTQSPTHLIKTRGQQVTLRCSPISGHKSVSWYQQVLGQGPQFIFQYYEKEERGRGNFPDRFSARQFPNYSSELNVNALLLGDSALYLCASSLVQQSNYGYTFGSGTRLTVV.

This clonotype appeared a few times. This sequence joins TRBV6-5 and TRBJ1-4; D is possibly TRBD1 (5 bases). Germline V gives CDR1 MNHEY, CDR2 SVGAGI. V lost 0 bases and J 0 bases, leaving 14 bases between the germline ends. There are 18 residues in the CDR3. CDR3 in DNA: TGTGCCAGCAGTTACTCTCAGAGGGGTCTTTCAACTAATGAAAAACTGTTTTTT. As protein: CASSYSQRGLSTNEKLFF.

In this sample, this clonotype is large (0.1 to 1%). The rearrangement uses TRBV11-3 and TRBJ2-7; 11 bases fit TRBD2. V shed 5 bases and J 3 bases; nucleotides not matched to a gene: 6. This CDR3 is 15 amino acids long. The germline gives CDR1 SGHNT, CDR2 YENEEA. The CDR3 sequence: CASSASGTSGYEQYF. The CDR3 DNA follows: TGTGCCAGCAGCGCCTCCGGGACTAGCGGCTACGAGCAGTACTTC.

The genes are TRBV6-5 and TRBJ1-2, with D perhaps TRBD1 (6 bases). The CDR3 spans 17 residues. V was clipped by 5 bases and J by 0 bases, with 19 bases between them. CDR1 is MNHEY and CDR2 is SVGAGI in the germline V gene. The CDR3 region has the DNA TGTGCCAGCAGTACCCACCCCCAAGGGGGAGCTAACTATGGCTACACCTTC. This gives the protein CASSTHPQGGANYGYTF.

By share of the sample, this clonotype is medium-sized (0.01 to 0.1%). The chain recombines TRBV6-5 with TRBJ1-2; possibly TRBD1 for D (6 bases). Germline CDR1 MNHEY, CDR2 SVGAGI. Trimming shortened V by 8 bases and J by 2 bases, and 9 bases separated the two germline ends. The CDR3 contains 12 residues. CDR3: CASRGQNYGYTF. CDR3 nucleotide sequence: TGTGCCAGCCGAGGACAGAACTATGGCTACACCTTC.

By sample share, this clonotype is medium-sized (0.01 to 0.1%). Here the CDR3 reads CASSPQATNTGELFF. CDR3 coding DNA: TGTGCCAGCAGTCCCCAAGCAACGAACACCGGGGAGCTGTTTTTT. The chain employs TRBV6-4 and TRBJ2-2; no clear D gene. CDR3 length equals 15 residues. V dropped 5 bases and J dropped 0 bases, with 10 bases sitting between them. Germline CDR1 and CDR2: MRHNA and SNTAGT.

This rearrangement joins TRBV24-1 to TRBJ1-3; 11 nucleotides line up with TRBD1. Germline V CDR1 and CDR2: KGHDR, SFDVKD. The CDR3 length is 13 residues. Losses at the gene ends were 7 bases for V and 11 bases for J; bases not matched to a gene: 6. The CDR3 DNA follows: TGTGCCACCAGCCCGGGACAGGGGGGTCCCATATATTTT. Its translation: CATSPGQGGPIYF.

The chain has TRBV20-1 and TRBJ2-3; a possible D gene is TRBD1 (7 bases). The germline V gene encodes CDR1 DFQATT and CDR2 SNEGSKA (reference sequence). CDR3 size: 14 residues. Trimming pared 5 bases from V and 0 bases from J, leaving 12 bases between. DNA for the CDR3: TGCAGTGCTCGCGGGACAGCGAGCACAGATACGCAGTATTTT. Protein sequence: CSARGTASTDTQYF.

This clonotype ranks as medium-sized. The V call is TRBV12-3 or TRBV12-4, the J call TRBJ2-6; D not resolved. Trimming removed 9 bases at V and 0 bases at J, with 6 bases between. The CDR3 sequence is 13 residues long. Here the CDR3 DNA reads TGTGCCAGTACTCGCTCTGGGGCCAACGTCCTGACTTTC. It specifies CASTRSGANVLTF.

By sample share, this clonotype is medium-sized. The rearrangement joins TRBV6-5 to TRBJ2-7; D may be TRBD2 (6 bases). The V and J ends lost 0 bases and 7 bases respectively, with 19 bases between them. This CDR3 is built from 16 residues. The germline V gene encodes CDR1 MNHEY and CDR2 SVGAGI. DNA of the CDR3: TGTGCCAGCAGTTACTCGATATGGAGGGGATCTAATGAGCAGTACTTC. Translating gives CASSYSIWRGSNEQYF.

By share, this clonotype ranks as large. J is TRBJ2-2 and V is TRBV11-1, with 10 bases aligning to TRBD1. Losses at the gene ends were 1 base for V and 6 bases for J; bases not matched to a gene: 5. CDR1 and CDR2 (germline): SGHAT, FQDESV (reference sequence). The CDR3 is 16 amino acids. DNA for the CDR3: TGTGCCAGCAGCTTAGGGGGACAGGGGACCGCCGGGGAGCTGTTTTTT. Its translation: CASSLGGQGTAGELFF.

The V call is TRBV10-1, the J call TRBJ1-2, with D perhaps matching TRBD1 (5 bases). Trimming took off 6 bases at V and 3 bases at J, with 11 bases between the two ends. The CDR3 is made up of 13 amino acids. Germline CDR1 and CDR2: WNHNN and SYGVQD (reference sequence). The CDR3 loop reads CASRSGTDYGYTF. In DNA, the CDR3 is TGCGCCAGCAGGAGCGGGACGGACTATGGCTACACCTTC.

This chain joins TRBV6-5 and TRBJ1-3; TRBD1 is a possible D gene (5 bases). This CDR3 comprises 17 residues. V was shortened by 2 bases and J by 0 bases, with 14 bases between the two germline ends. Per the germline V gene, CDR1 is MNHEY and CDR2 is SVGAGI. The CDR3 reads CASSYGGTGFSGNTIYF. In nucleotides, the CDR3 is TGTGCCAGCAGTTACGGGGGAACAGGTTTCTCTGGAAACACCATATATTTT.

By frequency in the sample, this clonotype is medium-sized (0.01 to 0.1%). The CDR3 DNA reads TGTGCCAGCTCACCCTCCAGAGACAATGAGCAGTTCTTC. Translation: CASSPSRDNEQFF. The rearrangement uses TRBV18 and TRBJ2-1; D unresolved. The CDR3 runs 13 residues. Germline V lookup: CDR1 KGHSH, CDR2 LQKENI. V was cut by 3 bases and J by 5 bases, with 8 bases left in between.

The rearrangement links TRBV12-1 to TRBJ2-6; TRBD1 was called by the table and not checked on the DNA. TRBV12-1 is designated a pseudogene. This CDR3 is 17 amino acids long. CDR3 protein: CASSSRQDRSGANVLTF. The CDR3 nucleotides are TGTGCCAGCAGCTCTAGACAGGACCGCTCTGGGGCCAACGTCCTGACTTTC.

This clonotype is deemed large (0.1 to 1%). V and J are TRBV19 and TRBJ2-1; tentative D call: TRBD1 (6 bases). Per the germline V gene, CDR1 is LNHDA and CDR2 is SQIVND (reference sequence). CDR3 length equals 14 residues. Trimming took 4 bases from V and 7 from J, leaving 14 bases between them. In DNA, the CDR3 is TGTGCCAGTAGTAAGGACAGCGTCGTAAATGAGCAGTTCTTC. Amino acids: CASSKDSVVNEQFF.

This clonotype counts as medium-sized. J is TRBJ2-3 and V is TRBV18; TRBD1 or TRBD2 may be the D gene (6 bases each). Germline values: CDR1 KGHSH, CDR2 LQKENI. The CDR3 has 13 residues. Trimming stripped 3 bases from V and 6 bases from J, with 10 bases between. This CDR3 reads CASSPNGGDTQYF. The CDR3 coding sequence is TGTGCCAGCTCACCTAACGGGGGCGATACGCAGTATTTT. The variable domain in full, with the rest retrieved from reference TRBV18 and TRBJ2-3, is NAGVMQNPRHLVRRRGQEARLRCSPMKGHSHVYWYRQLPEEGLKFMVYLQKENIIDESGMPKERFSAEFPKEGPSILRIQQVVRGDSAAYFCASSPNGGDTQYFGPGTRLTVL.

This clonotype was seen a handful of times. This chain connects TRBV6-4 to TRBJ1-1; 7 bases map to TRBD1. CDR3 length equals 14 residues. The V segment lost 5 bases and the J segment 3 bases; nucleotides outside the gene matches: 6. Germline CDR1 MRHNA, CDR2 SNTAGT. The DNA for the CDR3 is TGTGCCAGCAGTCGCGACAGGGTGGACACTGAAGCTTTCTTT. It codes for CASSRDRVDTEAFF.

Sample share makes this clonotype medium-sized. The chain joins TRBV19 to TRBJ1-1; tentative D call: TRBD1 (5 bases). The CDR3 covers 17 residues. Trimming took 5 bases from V and 4 from J, leaving 23 bases between them. Germline V CDR1 and CDR2: LNHDA, SQIVND (reference sequence). CDR3: CASSPPGGEAGGTEAFF. Here the CDR3 DNA reads TGTGCCAGTAGTCCGCCGGGGGGTGAGGCGGGGGGCACTGAAGCTTTCTTT.

This clonotype is judged medium-sized. This chain links TRBV6-5 with TRBJ1-2, with D possibly being TRBD1 (6 bases). The CDR3 loop spans 11 amino acids. Germline loops: CDR1 MNHEY, CDR2 SVGAGI. Trimming took off 4 bases at V and 11 bases at J, with 11 bases between the two ends. CDR3 residues: CASSSNRGYTF. In nucleotides, the CDR3 is TGTGCCAGCAGTTCAAATAGGGGGTACACCTTC.

By share, this clonotype counts as medium-sized (0.01 to 0.1%). V is TRBV30 and J is TRBJ2-1; 9 bases match TRBD2. The CDR3 totals 18 residues. Germline loops: CDR1 GTSNPN, CDR2 SVGIG (reference sequence). V lost 4 bases to trimming and J lost 4 bases; unmatched junction nucleotides: 17. The CDR3 DNA reads TGTGCCTGGAAAGCAGGGGCGGCTAGCGGGACCCAATACAATGAGCAGTTCTTC. Translation: CAWKAGAASGTQYNEQFF.

This clonotype is classed as medium-sized. This sequence joins TRBV7-2 and TRBJ1-2; TRBD1 matches 8 bases. The junction had 4 bases not matched to a gene; V was cut back by 6 bases and J by 4 bases. Per the germline V gene, CDR1 is SGHTA and CDR2 is FQGNSA. CDR3 length equals 13 residues. The CDR3 reads CASRSGQGYGYTF. The CDR3 bases are TGTGCCAGCAGATCCGGACAGGGCTATGGCTACACCTTC.

Only a few counts were recorded for this clonotype. In DNA, the CDR3 is TGCGCCAGCAGCCCTTCGACAACGCGCGTCGACGAGCAGTACTTC. Protein sequence: CASSPSTTRVDEQYF. This sequence joins TRBV5-1 and TRBJ2-7; D is ambiguous. CDR3 length: 15 amino acids. Per the germline V gene, CDR1 is SGHRS and CDR2 is YFSETQ. V lost 4 bases and J lost 5, with 19 bases in between.